This T cell receptor delta chain was sequenced in a study of γδ T cells in repeated Plasmodium falciparum infection. On the study more broadly: The natural-infection arm compared Malian children under seasonal malaria with matched Australian children. General study results and limits: Repeated controlled infections reportedly drove waves of new clonotype selection in Vdelta2-negative, mostly Vdelta1+, gammadelta repertoires. Malian children's Vdelta2-negative repertoires appeared more expanded and less diverse than Australians'.

Both TRG and TRD chains were sequenced from each sorted sample. TCRdb re-called clones from the multiplex PCR reads via CATT. The table lists 75,000 to 95,000 delta-chain clones, approximately 1% of them singletons. Bulk repertoires came from Vgamma9/Vdelta2+ or Vdelta2-negative gammadelta T cells flow-sorted from PBMC. This clone was seen many times. The antigen is unknown. V dropped 6 bases and J dropped 2 bases, with 7 bases sitting between them. Germline CDR1 is TSWWSYY and CDR2 is QGS. The CDR3 sequence is 12 residues long. The sample consisted of gamma-delta T cells from blood. The receptor's source is a pool of human donors (malaria-infected and uninfected, not separated). The chain carries TRDV1 and TRDJ1; D unclear. The CDR3 DNA reads TGTGCTCTTGGCACGGCTACCGATAAACTCATCTTT. Amino acid sequence: CALGTATDKLIF.